The rows below give T cell receptor beta chains drawn from one sample of a study of blood T cell repertoires in COVID-19. Here immunoSEQ multiplex PCR was the method, and the copy in TCRdb shows in-frame clones only, minus some. The table has about 260,000 clones, 80% to 90% seen once. Sequencing was performed on peripheral blood. These receptors all stem from a woman between 40 and 55 years old with acute or convalescent COVID-19. Each CDR3 is given with its conserved first and last residue. Fields, in order: V gene, D gene, clone size, J gene, CDR3 DNA, CDR3 protein. D genes are given only for firm matches. Some rows have no size entry. The others give once, few or many, or a class for an expanded clone.

>TRBV4-1|NA|NA|TRBJ2-5
TGCGCCAGCAGCCAAGGGGCGAGCTTTCAAGAGACCCAGTACTTC
CASSQGASFQETQYF
>TRBV30|NA|NA|TRBJ2-1
TGTGCCTGGAGTGTAGCGACCCGAGGTGAGCAGTTCTTC
CAWSVATRGEQFF
>TRBV7-3|TRBD2|NA|TRBJ2-2
TGTGCCAGCAGCCGAACCAGCGGGGGAGAAGCCGGGGAGCTGTTTTTT
CASSRTSGGEAGELFF
>TRBV6-6|TRBD1|NA|TRBJ1-4
TGTGCCAGCACTTCCGGACAGGGTAATGAAAAACTGTTTTTT
CASTSGQGNEKLFF
>TRBV27|NA|NA|TRBJ1-5
TGTGCCAGCAGTCCGCGTGTCGGGGGGCCCCAGCATTTT
CASSPRVGGPQHF
>TRBV4-1|TRBD1|NA|TRBJ1-4
TGCGCCAGCAGCCCAGGGGGGCCAGGGTATCTATCGGATGAAAAACTGTTTTTT
CASSPGGPGYLSDEKLFF
>TRBV10-2|NA|NA|TRBJ1-1
TGCGCCAGCAATTGGGCTCCAGAGCCTCCTTTTATGAACACTGAAGCTTTCTTT
CASNWAPEPPFMNTEAFF
>TRBV5-1|TRBD1|once|TRBJ1-2
TGCGCCAGCAGCCCACAGGGGGCTCATCTCTATGGCTACACCTTC
CASSPQGAHLYGYTF
>TRBV11-2|TRBD1|NA|TRBJ2-4
TGTGCCAGCAGCTTAGGACCGGGACAGTTAGTCCTAGCCAAAAACATTCAGTACTTC
CASSLGPGQLVLAKNIQYF
>TRBV19|TRBD2|NA|TRBJ2-1
TGTGCCAGTAGTATTATCAGCGGGGGGCCCTACAATGAGCAGTTCTTC
CASSIISGGPYNEQFF
>TRBV7-9|NA|NA|TRBJ2-6
TGTGCCAGCAGCTTAGGATCCGGGGTTGGGGCCAACGTCCTGACTTTC
CASSLGSGVGANVLTF
>TRBV15|NA|NA|TRBJ1-2
TGTGCCACCAGCGGGGGGGGGACCCTCTATGGCTACACCTTC
CATSGGGTLYGYTF
>TRBV9|NA|NA|TRBJ2-4
TGTGCCAGCAGCGTAGTATCGACAGCTCTAGCCAAAAACATTCAGTACTTC
CASSVVSTALAKNIQYF
>TRBV5-1|TRBD1|NA|TRBJ1-2
TGCGCCAGCAGCTGGGGACAGAGCCAACTATTGGGAGGCTACACCTTC
CASSWGQSQLLGGYTF
>TRBV7-9|NA|NA|TRBJ1-1
TGTGCCAGCAGCTTAGCGGGAGGAGTTATGACTGAAGCTTTCTTT
CASSLAGGVMTEAFF
>TRBV5-1|TRBD1|NA|TRBJ1-6
TGCGCCAGCAGCTTGGCCAGGGGGCCACCGTATTCACCCCTCCACTTT
CASSLARGPPYSPLHF
>TRBV18|TRBD1|NA|TRBJ2-2
TGTGCCAGCTCATTGGGACAGGGGTCACCCCAGCTGTTTTTT
CASSLGQGSPQLFF
>TRBV2|NA|once|TRBJ1-4
TGTGCCAGCAGTGAACGCCCCGGGAGGGGAGACGAAAAACTGTTTTTT
CASSERPGRGDEKLFF
>TRBV18|TRBD2|NA|TRBJ2-5
TGTGCCAGCTCACCCCATCCTAGCGGGGCTGAGACCCAGTACTTC
CASSPHPSGAETQYF
>TRBV19|NA|NA|TRBJ2-6
TGTGCCAGTAGCCTGAGGACAGATTACTCTGGGGCCAACGTCCTGACTTTC
CASSLRTDYSGANVLTF
>TRBV13|NA|few|TRBJ1-3
TGTGCCAGCAGCTACCTACAGGGTGGTAGAAACACCATATATTTT
CASSYLQGGRNTIYF
>TRBV11-2|TRBD1|NA|TRBJ1-6
TGTGCCAGCAGCCCTCCCGGGACAGGGAATTCACCCCTCCACTTT
CASSPPGTGNSPLHF
>TRBV7-8|NA|few|TRBJ1-2
TGTGCCAGCAGCACCCCGGACACCTATGGCTACACCTTC
CASSTPDTYGYTF
>TRBV10-2|NA|NA|TRBJ2-2
TGCGCCAGCAGCATACAACGTTACACCGGGGAGCTGTTTTTT
CASSIQRYTGELFF
>TRBV5-4|NA|NA|TRBJ2-5
TGTGCCAGCAGCTTCCTGGGCGTCCAAGAGACCCAGTACTTC
CASSFLGVQETQYF
>TRBV7-9|NA|NA|TRBJ2-1
TGTGCCAGCAGCTTAGTGGGTAGCGATGAGCAGTTCTTC
CASSLVGSDEQFF
>TRBV5-8|NA|NA|TRBJ1-6
TGTGCCAGCAGTACCGGGGTCAATAATTCACCCCTCCACTTT
CASSTGVNNSPLHF
>TRBV6-5|TRBD2|NA|TRBJ2-3
TGTGCCAGCAGTTACGCGGGGGGAACCACAGATACGCAGTATTTT
CASSYAGGTTDTQYF
>TRBV6-6|TRBD2|NA|TRBJ2-3
TGTGCCAGCAGTCCGGGACTAGCGGGGAGGTTAGATACGCAGTATTTT
CASSPGLAGRLDTQYF
>TRBV7-8|TRBD1|NA|TRBJ1-2
TGTGCCAGCAGCTTCCGACAGGGAAGCTATGGCTACACCTTC
CASSFRQGSYGYTF
>TRBV7-9|NA|few|TRBJ1-2
TGTGCCAGCAGCTTAAAGGCCGGCACAGGGAACCCCGATTATGGCTACACCTTC
CASSLKAGTGNPDYGYTF
>TRBV7-2|NA|once|TRBJ2-5
TGTGCCAGCAGCCCGGAAAGACACCCGGTCGAGGAGACCCAGTACTTC
CASSPERHPVEETQYF
>TRBV2|NA|NA|TRBJ1-2
TGTGCCAGCAAGCAGGTCGACTATGGCTACACCTTC
CASKQVDYGYTF
>TRBV3-1/TRBV3-2|NA|NA|TRBJ1-2
TGTGCCAGCAGCCAAGATCGGGGGTCCGGCTACACCTTC
CASSQDRGSGYTF
>TRBV7-8|TRBD1|NA|TRBJ1-5
TGTGCCAGCAGCTTAGGACAGGGGGCCAATCAGCCCCAGCATTTT
CASSLGQGANQPQHF
>TRBV5-1|NA|NA|TRBJ1-1
TGCGCCAGCAGCTCGGGAGGACAGTCCGGAGGCACTGAAGCTTTCTTT
CASSSGGQSGGTEAFF
>TRBV30|TRBD1|NA|TRBJ1-6
TGTGCCTGGAGCCCCGGGACAGGCGGTAATTCACCCCTCCACTTT
CAWSPGTGGNSPLHF
>TRBV29-1|TRBD1|NA|TRBJ1-2
TGCAGCGTTGAGGGACAGGCTCTAAGGGAAGGCTACACCTTC
CSVEGQALREGYTF
>TRBV21-1|NA|NA|TRBJ1-2
TGTGCCAGCAGCAACTCGCACAGTCGGGGGAACCGAGGTAAAGGCTACACCTTC
CASSNSHSRGNRGKGYTF
>TRBV2|TRBD1|NA|TRBJ2-2
TGTGCCAGCAGTCCGGACAGGTTGGCCGGGGAGCTGTTTTTT
CASSPDRLAGELFF
>TRBV6-1|NA|NA|TRBJ2-3
TGTGCCAGCAGTGAAGGTCCGGGGGATAGCACAGATACGCAGTATTTT
CASSEGPGDSTDTQYF
>TRBV5-1|TRBD1|NA|TRBJ2-5
TGCGCCAGCAGCCCGGGGGGACAGGGGACACAAGAGACCCAGTACTTC
CASSPGGQGTQETQYF
>TRBV5-1|TRBD2|NA|TRBJ2-1
TGCGCCAGCAGCTTGGCCTCGCGGGGGGTATCCTACAATGAGCAGTTCTTC
CASSLASRGVSYNEQFF
>TRBV10-1|TRBD1|NA|TRBJ2-3
TGCGCCAGCAGTGCAACCGGGACAGCTAGCACAGATACGCAGTATTTT
CASSATGTASTDTQYF
>TRBV12-5|NA|NA|TRBJ1-1
TGTGCTAGTGCTGTGAACACTGAAGCTTTCTTT
CASAVNTEAFF